This T cell receptor beta chain appears in the sequencing data of a study of cytomegalovirus exposure and HLA in healthy donors. Study results and limitations: Earlier analysis found most TCR beta V segments productive about 87% or about 30% of the time. Specificity for CMV antigens was confirmed in vitro for a few of the CMV-associated chains. A later examination showed that TCR association rates differed by HLA locus, with DRB1 most and HLA-C fewest.

Primers included in the PCR were 60 Vbeta and 13 Jbeta primers. Profiled with immunoSEQ multiplex PCR; TCRdb holds only in-frame clones, not every one. The data contain roughly 120,000 clones, 60% to 85% of them singletons. V was cut by 6 bases and J by 4 bases, with 11 bases left in between. This CDR3 is built from 13 residues. Germline V CDR1 and CDR2: KGHSH, LQKENI. The donors were healthy bone marrow donors. Regarding this clone: Its antigen is unidentified.

The source material was PBMCs. The source is a human donor in good health. The chain links TRBV18 to TRBJ2-3; maybe TRBD1 (5 bases). CDR3 sequence: CASSPGPADTQYF. CDR3 sequence (DNA): TGTGCCAGCTCCCCAGGGCCGGCAGATACGCAGTATTTT.